The T cell receptor (beta chain) under discussion was sequenced for a study of shared clonotypes between healthy human individuals (dated by TCRdb to 2018 to 2020). Background for the entire study: A few men and two women, aged 18 to 49 years, made up the cohort. Blood TCR repertoires of five healthy adults were deeply sequenced to estimate repertoire size and the extent of clonotype sharing between individuals. Each donor's leukapheresis produced roughly between about 0.8 and 8.9 billion PBMCs. To increase sequencing depth and limit assay-specific biases, TCR repertoire library preparation and sequencing were carried out by different laboratories using diverse techniques. Broad study findings and their caveats: Sampling was limited to blood, and TCR repertoires in tissue likely differ from TCR repertoires in blood. Because the study included a small number of donors, the genetic and exposure-history diversity represented was limited. Pairwise subsampling led to the expectation that sequencing depth would affect the degree of clonotype sharing among donors.

To note about this clone: The clone's antigen remains unknown. No base-level quality is on record; no much larger clone is a single base apart.

The donors were healthy, HIV-negative adults with no recently reported acute infections or vaccinations. All donors were Caucasian adults living in Nashville, Tennessee, USA. For unsorted samples, some 100 million PBMCs were counted and genomic DNA was extracted with the QIAamp DNA Blood Mini kit. Blood was collected by leukapheresis, and PBMCs were isolated by Ficoll-Histopaque density gradient centrifugation and then cryopreserved in liquid nitrogen vapor phase. TCR CDR3 regions were amplified from genomic DNA by multiplex PCR using the deep immunoSEQ assay. Genomic DNA extracted from each cell subset was distributed evenly over all wells of several immunoSEQ 96-well plates, and each plate served as one replicate. For unsorted PBMC, each replicate PCR was loaded with roughly 0.3 ug genomic DNA, equivalent to 25,000 to 35,000 T cell genomes. Ten immunoSEQ deep assay plates were used to sequence the unsorted PBMC genomic DNA. The purified libraries were quantified using a Qubit 3.0 fluorometer, sized with a Bioanalyzer 2100, and then quantified again using the KAPA Library Quantification kit. A separate single-read 150-cycle Illumina NextSeq 550 flow cell was used to sequence each immunoSEQ 96-well plate. Regarding the original processing steps: Because the immunoSEQ output held only junctional sequences and lacked quality scores, the filtering could not match the filtering applied to full-length reads. To assign V/J genes and CDR3, sequences were annotated against IMGT germline references using PyIR, a Python wrapper for IgBLAST v1.9. Reads with weak V/J assignments (E-value above 1e-6), missing CDR3, stop codons, out-of-frame junctions, or ambiguous translated residues were removed. V3J clonotypes were defined as sequences sharing the same inferred V gene, J gene, and CDR3 amino acid sequence. To compute the percentage overlap between repertoires, the number of shared unique clonotypes was divided by the size of the smaller repertoire. RTK rarefaction, the Chao1 estimator, and Recon v2.1 estimates of unobserved clonotypes were used to assess repertoire richness. This immuneACCESS table, as held by TCRdb, lists in-frame sequences with V and J called but not all clones. Of the missing ones, under half trace to an unresolved V gene in checked studies; the others have no known cause. V, J and clone size derive from that table, while D and trimming were established from the DNA sequence. The sample table records approximately 470,000 clones; 70% to 80% of these occur just once. About 12% of the sample rests with the top ten.

Sequencing was performed on PBMCs. The sequence was collected from a woman aged 35 to 49 in good health. Some clones in this sample may be carry-over from other donors' samples.

The base sequence is TGTGCCAGCAGTTCCACTAGGGACGGAGAGCAGTTCTTC. Its protein reads: CASSSTRDGEQFF. The sequence links TRBV27 to TRBJ2-1; the D region may be TRBD1 or TRBD2, each matching 5 bases equally. The germline V gene (reference sequence) supplies CDR1 MNHEY and CDR2 SMNVEV. Relative to germline, V is 4 bases shorter and J is 10 bases shorter, with 14 bases between their ends. From the cysteine up to the phenylalanine, the CDR3 has a length of 13 residues. Only the CDR3 part of the read is kept: 39 bases, read in frame from the first base.